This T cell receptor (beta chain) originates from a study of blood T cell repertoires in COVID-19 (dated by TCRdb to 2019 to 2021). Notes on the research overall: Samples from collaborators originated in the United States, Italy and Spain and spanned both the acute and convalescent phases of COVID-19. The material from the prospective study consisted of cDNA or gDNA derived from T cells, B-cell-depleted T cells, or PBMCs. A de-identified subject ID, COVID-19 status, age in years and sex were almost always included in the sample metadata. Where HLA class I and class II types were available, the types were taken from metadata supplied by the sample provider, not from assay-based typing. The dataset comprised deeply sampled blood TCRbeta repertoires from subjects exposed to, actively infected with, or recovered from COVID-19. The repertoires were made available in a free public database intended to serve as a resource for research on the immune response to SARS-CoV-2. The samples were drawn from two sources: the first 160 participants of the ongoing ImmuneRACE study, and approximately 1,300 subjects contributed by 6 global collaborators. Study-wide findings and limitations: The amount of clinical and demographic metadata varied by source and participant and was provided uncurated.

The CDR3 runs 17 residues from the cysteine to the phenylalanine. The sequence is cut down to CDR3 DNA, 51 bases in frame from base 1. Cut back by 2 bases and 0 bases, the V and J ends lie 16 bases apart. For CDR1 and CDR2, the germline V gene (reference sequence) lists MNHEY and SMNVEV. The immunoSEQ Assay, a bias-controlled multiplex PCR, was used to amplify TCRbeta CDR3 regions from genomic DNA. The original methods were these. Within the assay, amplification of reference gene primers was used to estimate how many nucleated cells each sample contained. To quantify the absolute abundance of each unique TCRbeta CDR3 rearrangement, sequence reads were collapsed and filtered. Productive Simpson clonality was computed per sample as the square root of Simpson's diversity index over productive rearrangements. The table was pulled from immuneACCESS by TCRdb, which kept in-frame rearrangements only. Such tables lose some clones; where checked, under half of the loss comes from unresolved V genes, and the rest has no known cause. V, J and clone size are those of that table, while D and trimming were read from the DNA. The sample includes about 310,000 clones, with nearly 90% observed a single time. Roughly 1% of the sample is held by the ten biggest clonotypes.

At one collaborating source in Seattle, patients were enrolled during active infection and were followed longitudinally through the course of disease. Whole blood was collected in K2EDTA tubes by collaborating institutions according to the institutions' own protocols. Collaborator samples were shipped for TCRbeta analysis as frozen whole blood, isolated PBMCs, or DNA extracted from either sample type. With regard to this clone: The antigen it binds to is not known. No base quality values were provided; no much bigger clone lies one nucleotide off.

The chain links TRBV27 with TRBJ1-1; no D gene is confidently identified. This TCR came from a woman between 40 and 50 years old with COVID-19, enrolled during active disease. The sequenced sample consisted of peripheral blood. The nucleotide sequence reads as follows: TGTGCCAGCAGTTTAGGACTCAGAGGAAAGCTGAACACTGAAGCTTTCTTT. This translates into CASSLGLRGKLNTEAFF.